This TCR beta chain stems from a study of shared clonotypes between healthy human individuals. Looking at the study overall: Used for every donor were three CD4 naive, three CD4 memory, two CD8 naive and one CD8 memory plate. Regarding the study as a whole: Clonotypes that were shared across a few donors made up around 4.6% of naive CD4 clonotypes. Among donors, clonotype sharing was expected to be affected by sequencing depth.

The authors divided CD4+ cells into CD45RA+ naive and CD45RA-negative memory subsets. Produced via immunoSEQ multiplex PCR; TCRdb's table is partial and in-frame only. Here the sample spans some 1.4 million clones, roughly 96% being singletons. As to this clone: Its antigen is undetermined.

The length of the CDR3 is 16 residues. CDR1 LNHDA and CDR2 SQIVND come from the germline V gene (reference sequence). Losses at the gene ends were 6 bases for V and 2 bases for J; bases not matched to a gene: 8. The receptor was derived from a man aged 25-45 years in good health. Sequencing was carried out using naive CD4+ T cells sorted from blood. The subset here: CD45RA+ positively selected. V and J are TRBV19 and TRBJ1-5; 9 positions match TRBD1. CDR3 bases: TGTGCCAGTAGGTGGACAGGGGATGTTGGCAATCAGCCCCAGCATTTT. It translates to CASRWTGDVGNQPQHF.